The source of this T cell receptor beta chain is a study of blood T cell repertoires in COVID-19 (TCRdb year 2020). For the wider study: Samples from collaborators originated in the United States, Italy and Spain and spanned both the acute and convalescent phases of COVID-19. The prospective study material was composed of cDNA or gDNA derived from T cells, B-cell-depleted T cells, or PBMCs. Subjects who had been exposed to COVID-19, were actively infected with it, or had recovered from it provided the deeply sampled blood TCRbeta repertoires that made up the dataset. A freely available public database, intended as a resource for researchers studying the immune response to SARS-CoV-2, is where the repertoires were released. The samples were drawn from the first 160 participants of the ongoing ImmuneRACE study and from about 1,200 subjects provided by 6 global collaborators. The sample metadata nearly always contained a de-identified subject ID, COVID-19 status, age in years and sex. Where available, HLA class I and class II types were taken from metadata supplied by the sample provider and were not determined by assay-based typing. What the study reported, not specific to this receptor: Clinical and demographic metadata were provided uncurated, with the amount varying by source and participant.

The immunoSEQ Assay, a bias-controlled multiplex PCR, was used to amplify TCRbeta CDR3 regions from genomic DNA. The study's processing was this. The number of nucleated cells in each sample was estimated from the amplification of reference gene primers within the assay. To quantify the absolute abundance of each unique TCRbeta CDR3 rearrangement, sequence reads were collapsed and filtered. For each sample, productive Simpson clonality was calculated as the square root of Simpson's diversity index across productive rearrangements. TCRdb retrieved this table from immuneACCESS and kept in-frame rearrangements only. Not all clones are present; in checked studies, unresolved V genes account for under half, and no reason is known for the remainder. V and J calls and clone size are as listed in that table; D and trimming were resolved from the DNA. In this sample the table shows about 190,000 clones, about 81% of which occur a single time. The ten biggest clones cover 12% of the sample.

One collaborating source in Seattle enrolled patients during active infection and followed them longitudinally through the course of disease. Each collaborating institution followed its own protocols to collect whole blood in K2EDTA tubes. For TCRbeta analysis, collaborators shipped samples in one of three forms: frozen whole blood, isolated PBMCs, or DNA extracted from either of those sample types. A note on this clone: Its specific antigen is unknown. Per-base qualities were not stored, and no clone one base away is much larger.

What was sequenced was peripheral blood. This sequence originates from a woman older than 75 with COVID-19, enrolled during active disease.

At the DNA level, the sequence is TGTGCCAGCAGCTTAGGGGCAGGGGTAGGGGCAGATACGCAGTATTTT. Its protein reads: CASSLGAGVGADTQYF. Recombination connected TRBV7-8 to TRBJ2-3; perhaps TRBD1 is the D gene, with 6 bases matching. The V end loses 1 base and the J end loses 4 bases, and a stretch of 15 bases separates them. The CDR3 contains 16 residues, cysteine and phenylalanine counted. Kept here is only the CDR3 DNA, which spans 48 bases and is read in frame from base 1. CDR1 and CDR2 are drawn from the germline V gene: SGHVS, FQNEAQ.